Presented here are 11 T cell receptor beta chains from one specimen sequenced in a study of blood T cell repertoires in COVID-19. The protocol was immunoSEQ multiplex PCR, while the TCRdb copy is restricted to in-frame clones and leaves out a portion. The sample contains fewer than 65,000 clones, about nine tenths of which appear only once. The sequenced sample consisted of peripheral blood. The receptor set was obtained from a human donor with acute or convalescent COVID-19. The donor label of this sample is uncertain.

The V call is TRBV4-2, the J call TRBJ2-5; 8 positions match TRBD2. With V trimmed by 6 bases and J by 5 bases, 14 bases remained unmatched. There are 16 residues in the CDR3. Germline CDR1 is LGHNA and CDR2 is YNFKEQ. The CDR3 sequence: CASSRNPLAGLETQYF. The DNA of the CDR3 is TGTGCCAGCAGTCGCAACCCCTTAGCGGGGTTGGAGACCCAGTACTTC.

The chain recombines TRBV11-2 with TRBJ2-1, with 10 bases lining up with TRBD2. Germline-derived CDR1 and CDR2 are SGHAT and FQNNGV. The CDR3 is 13 amino acids. The ends lost 6 bases at V and 7 bases at J; junction bases unmatched: 3. The DNA for the CDR3 is TGTGCCAGCAGTACTAGCGGGGCGAATGAGCAGTTCTTC. Translated: CASSTSGANEQFF.

The chain couples TRBV19 to TRBJ1-2; maybe TRBD1 (6 bases). Deletions cut 5 bases from V and 8 bases from J, with 12 bases between. Germline values: CDR1 LNHDA, CDR2 SQIVND (reference sequence). The CDR3 runs 12 residues. The CDR3 region is CASSYREGGYTF. The CDR3 DNA sequence: TGTGCCAGTAGTTACAGGGAGGGCGGCTACACCTTC.

Notes on this clone: At one of its ends the junction is not consistent with the germline gene, which may arise from a read error. V is TRBV2 and J is TRBJ1-4; D unresolved. CDR1 is SNHLY and CDR2 is FYNNEI in the germline V gene. CDR3 length: 11 residues. CDR3 amino acids: CASSEWGSLAF. The CDR3 coding sequence is TGTGCCAGCAGTGAATGGGGTTCCCTAGCGTTT.

The chain uses TRBV5-1 and TRBJ2-7, with 11 bases fitting TRBD2. Germline trimming cut 0 bases from V and 2 bases from J; bases unmatched to any gene: 10. In germline, CDR1 is SGHRS, CDR2 YFSETQ. The CDR3 consists of 18 residues. This CDR3 reads CASSLGTSGSELAYEQYF. CDR3 nucleotide sequence: TGCGCCAGCAGCTTGGGTACTAGCGGGAGCGAATTGGCCTACGAGCAGTACTTC.

V gene TRBV19 combines with J gene TRBJ2-7, with TRBD1 matching 9 bases. The V segment lost 6 bases and the J segment 5 bases; nucleotides outside the gene matches: 8. Germline values: CDR1 LNHDA, CDR2 SQIVND (reference sequence). The CDR3 consists of 14 residues. CDR3 sequence: CASSPQGAINEQYF. CDR3 bases: TGTGCCAGTAGCCCACAGGGGGCTATCAACGAGCAGTACTTC.

The chain links TRBV19 to TRBJ2-5, with TRBD2 matching 7 bases. Per the germline V gene, CDR1 is LNHDA and CDR2 is SQIVND (reference sequence). There are 15 residues in the CDR3. The trim removed 4 bases at V and 0 bases at J, leaving 5 bases unmatched. The CDR3 sequence: CASSTLAANQETQYF. The CDR3 coding sequence is TGTGCCAGTAGTACCCTAGCGGCTAACCAAGAGACCCAGTACTTC. Supplemented by reference TRBV19 and TRBJ2-5, the full variable domain reads DGGITQSPKYLFRKEGQNVTLSCEQNLNHDAMYWYRQDPGQGLRLIYYSQIVNDFQKGDIAEGYSVSREKKESFPLTVTSAQKNPTAFYLCASSTLAANQETQYFGPGTRLLVL.

The CDR3: CASRLDSFTGELFF. The CDR3 DNA is TGTGCCAGCAGACTGGACAGCTTCACCGGGGAGCTGTTTTTT. The chain joins TRBV6-5 to TRBJ2-2; tentatively, D is TRBD1 (6 bases). The CDR3 spans 14 residues. The ends were cut back, 6 bases at V and 4 bases at J, with 12 bases in the middle. Germline CDR1 MNHEY, CDR2 SVGAGI.

This chain joins TRBV30 and TRBJ2-4; 7 bases are shared with TRBD1. V lost 2 bases, J lost 4 bases, and 5 bases stayed unmatched. This CDR3 spans 14 amino acids. Looked up from germline, CDR1 is GTSNPN and CDR2 is SVGIG (reference sequence). The chain's CDR3 is CAWSSKQGKNIQYF. The CDR3 bases are TGTGCCTGGAGTTCGAAACAGGGGAAAAACATTCAGTACTTC.

V and J are TRBV3-1 (or the pseudogene TRBV3-2) and TRBJ2-7; D unresolved. The germline CDR1 and CDR2 sequences are LGHDT and YNNKEL (reference sequence). The CDR3 loop spans 13 amino acids. With 2 bases removed from V and 6 bases from J, the gap between germline ends came to 11 bases. The CDR3 reads CASSQNPPGEQYV. The CDR3 nucleotides read TGTGCCAGCAGCCAAAACCCCCCCGGCGAGCAGTACGTC.

V and J are TRBV19 and TRBJ1-1, with D perhaps TRBD1 (5 bases). The CDR3 covers 14 residues. Trimming left V 1 base short and J 6 bases short, with 12 bases between. Germline V gene sequence: CDR1 LNHDA, CDR2 SQIVND (reference sequence). CDR3 coding DNA: TGTGCCAGTAGTATAGTCCGGGCAGGGTCTGAAGCTTTCTTT. This sequence encodes CASSIVRAGSEAFF. The variable domain in full, completed from reference TRBV19 and TRBJ1-1, reads DGGITQSPKYLFRKEGQNVTLSCEQNLNHDAMYWYRQDPGQGLRLIYYSQIVNDFQKGDIAEGYSVSREKKESFPLTVTSAQKNPTAFYLCASSIVRAGSEAFFGQGTRLTVV.